These 10 T cell receptor beta chains originate from one sample sequenced in a study of CD8 T cells in Susac syndrome. The authors reverse transcribed roughly 0.5 to 1 ug RNA with random hexamers. One entry per CDR3 protein results from TCRdb running MiXCR on the immunoSEQ multiplex PCR reads. The sample shows about 82,000 distinct CDR3 sequences, 95% to 97% of them seen only once. What was sequenced was CD8+ T cells from PBMCs. These receptors were taken from a human donor with Susac syndrome.

The genes are TRBV24-1 and TRBJ2-1, with D perhaps matching TRBD1 or TRBD2 (7 bases each). V was pared by 4 bases and J by 4 bases, with 19 bases between. CDR1 KGHDR and CDR2 SFDVKD come from the germline V gene. The CDR3 is 17 amino acids. The CDR3 DNA is TGTGCCACCAGTGACCCAAGCGGGACAGACTTATACAATGAGCAGTTCTTC. Protein product: CATSDPSGTDLYNEQFF.

The chain has TRBV6-5 and TRBJ1-5, with 7 bases matching TRBD1. The germline V gene encodes CDR1 MNHEY and CDR2 SVGAGI. CDR3 length: 14 residues. V shed 5 bases and J 5 bases; nucleotides not matched to a gene: 6. The CDR3 region is CASSRDRAYQPQHF. For the CDR3, the DNA is TGTGCCAGCAGTCGTGACAGGGCCTATCAGCCCCAGCATTTT.

This clonotype was seen just once. The chain joins TRBV30 to TRBJ2-7; maybe TRBD2 (6 bases). The CDR3 extends over 15 amino acids. Germline V lookup: CDR1 GTSNPN, CDR2 SVGIG (reference sequence). Trimming shortened V by 1 base and J by 0 bases, and 13 bases separated the two germline ends. The CDR3 coding sequence is TGTGCCTGGAGTGCCCTAGCGCATACCTCCTACGAGCAGTACTTC. Its translation: CAWSALAHTSYEQYF.

The rearrangement uses TRBV11-2 and TRBJ2-7; D might be TRBD2 (6 bases). The germline CDR1 and CDR2 sequences are SGHAT and FQNNGV. The CDR3 totals 15 residues. Trimming took off 5 bases at V and 0 bases at J, with 14 bases between the two ends. CDR3: CASSQAGTLSYEQYF. CDR3 DNA sequence: TGTGCCAGCAGCCAGGCGGGGACCCTCTCCTACGAGCAGTACTTC.

This chain uses TRBV13 with TRBJ1-1; D ambiguous. Looked up from germline, CDR1 is PRHDT and CDR2 is FYEKMQ (reference sequence). This CDR3 region has 14 residues. V dropped 2 bases and J dropped 5 bases, with 12 bases sitting between them. CDR3 DNA: TGTGCCAGCAGCTTAATCGACCGTAGGACTGAAGCTTTCTTT. Its translation: CASSLIDRRTEAFF.

This clonotype was seen just once. The chain couples TRBV9 to TRBJ1-2; D remains unclear. V lost 0 bases to trimming and J lost 7 bases, with 13 bases between them. The CDR3 is made up of 14 amino acids. Germline V gives CDR1 SGDLS, CDR2 YYNGEE. CDR3 DNA: TGTGCCAGCAGCGTAGGGGGAGGAGGGTTTGGCTACACCTTC. It yields the protein CASSVGGGGFGYTF.

V gene TRBV30 combines with J gene TRBJ1-5; 10 nucleotides agree with TRBD1. CDR1 GTSNPN and CDR2 SVGIG come from the germline V gene (reference sequence). The CDR3 loop spans 13 amino acids. The V segment lost 4 bases and the J segment 8 bases; nucleotides outside the gene matches: 5. The CDR3 region is CAWTGTGVEPQHF. Written as DNA, the CDR3 is TGTGCCTGGACAGGGACAGGGGTAGAGCCCCAGCATTTT. The full variable domain, completed using reference TRBV30 and TRBJ1-5, is SQTIHQWPATLVQPVGSPLSLECTVEGTSNPNLYWYRQAAGRGLQLLFYSVGIGQISSEVPQNLSASRPQDRQFILSSKKLLLSDSGFYLCAWTGTGVEPQHFGDGTRLSIL.

The V and J genes are TRBV25-1 and TRBJ1-6; D ambiguous. The V end lost 6 bases, the J end lost 4 bases, and 10 bases lay between the germline ends. Germline CDR1 is MGHDK and CDR2 is SYGVNS. CDR3 length: 14 amino acids. This CDR3 reads CASSNSGYNSPLHF. CDR3 coding DNA: TGTGCCAGCAGCAACAGTGGATATAATTCACCCCTCCACTTT. The whole variable domain, filled in from reference TRBV25-1 and TRBJ1-6, reads EADIYQTPRYLVIGTGKKITLECSQTMGHDKMYWYQQDPGMELHLIHYSYGVNSTEKGDLSSESTVSRIRTEHFPLTLESARPSHTSQYLCASSNSGYNSPLHFGNGTRLTVT.

The chain has TRBV28 and TRBJ2-1; TRBD2 matches at 7 bases. This CDR3 contains 15 residues. Germline V CDR1 and CDR2: MDHEN, SYDVKM. V lost 5 bases to trimming and J lost 4 bases; unmatched junction nucleotides: 8. DNA of the CDR3: TGTGCCAGCAGTCGAGCGGGGTCCTTTTACAATGAGCAGTTCTTC. Protein product: CASSRAGSFYNEQFF.

The V call is TRBV12-3 or TRBV12-4, the J call TRBJ2-5; 9 bases map to TRBD1. J was trimmed by 3 bases and V by 9 bases; bases with no gene match: 8. The CDR3 consists of 14 residues. This CDR3 reads CASSSGQGEETQYF. DNA for the CDR3: TGTGCCAGTTCCTCGGGACAGGGTGAAGAGACCCAGTACTTC.